This T cell receptor beta chain came from a study of T cell responses to AZD1222 COVID-19 vaccine. Germline V gene data show CDR1 as SGHVS and CDR2 as FQNEAQ. The ends were cut back, 5 bases at V and 1 base at J, with 8 bases in the middle. The CDR3 has 13 amino acids. Profiled with immunoSEQ multiplex PCR; TCRdb holds only in-frame clones, not every one. The repertoire consists of approximately 130,000 clones, with roughly nine tenths occurring once and the leading ten covering around 9.5%. This receptor was obtained from an adult who received the AZD1222 COVID-19 vaccine. The material was peripheral blood, obtained 28 days after the second AZD1222 dose. The V call is TRBV7-8, the J call TRBJ2-5; D gene unclear. Here the CDR3 DNA reads TGTGCCAGCAGCGTTGGGATCCAAGAGACCCAGTACTTC. Its translation is CASSVGIQETQYF.